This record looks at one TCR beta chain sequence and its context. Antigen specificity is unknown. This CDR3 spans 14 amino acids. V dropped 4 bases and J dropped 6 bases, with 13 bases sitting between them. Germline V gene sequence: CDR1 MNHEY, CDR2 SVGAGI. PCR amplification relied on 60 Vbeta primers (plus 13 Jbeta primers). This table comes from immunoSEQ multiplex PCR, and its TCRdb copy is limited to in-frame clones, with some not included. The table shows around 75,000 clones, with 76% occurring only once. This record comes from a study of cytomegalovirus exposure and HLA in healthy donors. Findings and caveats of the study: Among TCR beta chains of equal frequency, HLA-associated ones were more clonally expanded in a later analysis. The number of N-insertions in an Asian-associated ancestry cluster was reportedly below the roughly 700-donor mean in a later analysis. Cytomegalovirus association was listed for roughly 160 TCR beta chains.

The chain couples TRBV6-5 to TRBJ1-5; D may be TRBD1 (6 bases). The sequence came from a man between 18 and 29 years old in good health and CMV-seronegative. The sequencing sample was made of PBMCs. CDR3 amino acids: CASSSRGMGQPQHF. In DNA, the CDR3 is TGTGCCAGCAGTTCTAGGGGGATGGGTCAGCCCCAGCATTTT.